In this sample, the clone carrying this T cell receptor beta chain turned up many times. Its antigen is unidentified. The junction does not match germline at one end; this may be a read error. The source material, RNA transcripts, was used to amplify TCR beta CDR3 regions. HTBI primers drove first-round RT-PCR of the TCR CDR3. In TCRdb, the multiplex PCR reads were re-called with MiXCR into one record per CDR3 protein. The sample gives more than 500,000 distinct CDR3 sequences, around 15% of which show up once; about 3.8% is in the top ten. This entry comes from a study of T cells in Graves' hyperthyroidism and ophthalmopathy. Study results and caveats: Median prediction lead before ophthalmopathy onset was around seven months with the model.

CDR1 is DFQATT, CDR2 SNEGSKA, per germline (reference sequence). This CDR3 region has 15 residues. The TCR was taken from a woman in her 30s with Graves' hyperthyroidism. Sequenced material: blood. The chain carries TRBV20-1 and TRBJ2-5, with 8 bases matching TRBD2. The CDR3 reads CSARDPLAAVEAQYF. In DNA, the CDR3 is TGCAGTGCTAGAGATCCACTAGCGGCCGTAGAGGCCCAGTACTTC.